This T cell receptor (beta chain) was obtained from a study of blood T cell repertoires in COVID-19. The CDR3 has 16 amino acids. The ends were cut back, 1 base at V and 2 bases at J, with 13 bases in the middle. The germline CDR1 and CDR2 sequences are SGHNT and YYREEE (reference sequence). While infection was still active, Seattle patients were enrolled and then followed longitudinally. Under the authors' procedure: Reference gene primer amplification in the assay estimated nucleated cell counts. The table came from immunoSEQ multiplex PCR; TCRdb's copy has only in-frame clones and leaves some out. D and trimming were read from the DNA, whereas the V and J calls and clone size are those reported in that table. The sample yields approximately 300,000 clones, 75% to 95% seen once.

The specimen sequenced was peripheral blood. This receptor was identified in a woman in her 30s with COVID-19, enrolled during active disease. This chain connects TRBV5-4 to TRBJ2-1; TRBD1 is a possible D gene (5 bases). This CDR3 is CASSLSPTATYNEQFF. CDR3 sequence (DNA): TGTGCCAGCAGCTTGTCCCCGACAGCCACCTACAATGAGCAGTTCTTC. The entire variable domain, with the rest obtained from reference TRBV5-4 and TRBJ2-1, is as follows: ETGVTQSPTHLIKTRGQQVTLRCSSQSGHNTVSWYQQALGQGPQFIFQYYREEENGRGNFPPRFSGLQFPNYSSELNVNALELDDSALYLCASSLSPTATYNEQFFGPGTRLTVL.